What follows are 15 T cell receptor beta chains derived from one specimen sequenced in a study of OX40 agonist ivuxolimab in advanced cancers. Assay: immunoSEQ multiplex PCR; the TCRdb copy retains only in-frame clones and omits some. The table includes approximately 28,000 clones, 80% to 90% detected once. The sequencing used CD4+ or CD8+ T cells sorted from blood, collected in a trial of the OX40 agonist ivuxolimab. These receptors all stem from an adult with an advanced solid tumor such as melanoma, head and neck, liver or kidney cancer.

In this sample, this clone turned up once. The gene calls are TRBV6-4 and TRBJ2-3; D possibly corresponds to TRBD2 (6 bases). The CDR3 contains 15 residues. Trimming left V 2 bases short and J 3 bases short, with 12 bases between. CDR1 is MRHNA, CDR2 SNTAGT, per germline. The DNA of the CDR3 is TGTGCCAGCAGTGACGGGCCCAGCGGGACAGATACGCAGTATTTT. The encoded protein is CASSDGPSGTDTQYF.

The V gene is TRBV6-1, the J gene TRBJ1-4, with D possibly matching TRBD1 (5 bases). Trimming stripped 3 bases from V and 15 bases from J, with 11 bases between. The CDR3 loop spans 11 amino acids. The germline V gene has CDR1 MNHNS and CDR2 SASEGT. The CDR3, as DNA: TGTGCCAGCAGTGAGGGCAGGGCGTTGTTTTTT. Protein: CASSEGRALFF.

The chain uses TRBV6-1 and TRBJ1-2, with TRBD1 identical over 7 bases. This CDR3 is 13 amino acids long. In germline, CDR1 is MNHNS, CDR2 SASEGT. The junction had 8 bases not matched to a gene; V was cut back by 8 bases and J by 5 bases. Written as DNA, the CDR3 is TGTGCCAGCGGGCATGACAGGGCATATGGCTACACCTTC. This gives the protein CASGHDRAYGYTF.

The sample holds one count of this clone. This chain joins TRBV4-3 and TRBJ2-7; no definite D call. There are 15 residues in the CDR3. Germline assignment: CDR1 LGHNA and CDR2 YSLEER. Trimming took off 4 bases at V and 0 bases at J, with 13 bases between the two ends. The CDR3 DNA reads TGCGCCAGCAGCCCACAAGTGGAGAGCTCCTACGAGCAGTACTTC. It yields the protein CASSPQVESSYEQYF.

The chain is built from TRBV7-2 and TRBJ2-1, with D possibly TRBD1 on 6 matching bases. V shed 3 bases and J shed 1 base, with 7 bases lying between them. Germline values: CDR1 SGHTA, CDR2 FQGNSA. The CDR3 is made up of 14 amino acids. The CDR3 sequence: CASSFTGSYNEQFF. In DNA, the CDR3 is TGTGCCAGCAGCTTCACAGGGTCCTACAATGAGCAGTTCTTC. Using reference TRBV7-2 and TRBJ2-1 for the parts outside the CDR3, the full variable domain is GAGVSQSPSNKVTEKGKDVELRCDPISGHTALYWYRQSLGQGLEFLIYFQGNSAPDKSGLPSDRFSAERTGGSVSTLTIQRTQQEDSAVYLCASSFTGSYNEQFFGPGTRLTVL.

This rearrangement joins TRBV6-6 to TRBJ2-1; 12 bases align to TRBD2. Per the germline V gene, CDR1 is MNHNY and CDR2 is SVGAGI (reference sequence). CDR3 length equals 15 residues. Trimming took 5 bases from V and 10 from J; bases not matched to a gene: 9. The CDR3 loop is CASSRSGLAGPEQFF. For the CDR3, the DNA is TGTGCCAGCAGTCGATCGGGACTAGCGGGTCCCGAGCAGTTCTTC.

This sequence joins TRBV7-6 and TRBJ2-7, with 7 bases fitting TRBD1. The length of the CDR3 is 16 residues. Trimming cost V 1 base and J 5 bases; bases outside gene matches: 11. CDR1 and CDR2 (germline): SGHVS, FNYEAQ. The DNA of the CDR3 is TGTGCCAGCAGCTTAGATCCCACAGGGGCTAGGGACGAGCAGTACTTC. As protein: CASSLDPTGARDEQYF.

V usage is TRBV5-1 and J usage is TRBJ2-3; 8 nucleotides agree with TRBD2. V lost 1 base and J lost 6; bases outside the gene matches: 7. The CDR3 length is 15 residues. CDR1 is SGHRS, CDR2 YFSETQ, per germline. CDR3 protein: CASSLNGGALDTQYF. CDR3 DNA: TGCGCCAGCAGCTTGAACGGGGGGGCGCTTGATACGCAGTATTTT.

The V call is TRBV7-9, the J call TRBJ2-1; no reliable D call. V lost 5 bases to trimming and J lost 9 bases, with 5 bases between them. Germline CDR1 is SEHNR and CDR2 is FQNEAQ (reference sequence). The CDR3 totals 10 residues. CDR3 region: CASSLTEQFF. The CDR3 bases are TGTGCCAGCAGCCTCACTGAGCAGTTCTTC.

The chain links TRBV13 to TRBJ2-2; the D is unclear. The CDR3 has 14 residues. CDR1 is PRHDT, CDR2 FYEKMQ, per germline (reference sequence). V lost 1 base, J lost 6 bases, and 9 bases lay in between. This chain's CDR3 is CASSLESGPGELFF. DNA for the CDR3: TGTGCCAGCAGCTTAGAGTCCGGGCCCGGGGAGCTGTTTTTT. The whole variable domain, remainder taken from reference TRBV13 and TRBJ2-2, is AAGVIQSPRHLIKEKRETATLKCYPIPRHDTVYWYQQGPGQDPQFLISFYEKMQSDKGSIPDRFSAQQFSDYHSELNMSSLELGDSALYFCASSLESGPGELFFGEGSRLTVL.

The V call is TRBV27, the J call TRBJ1-6; tentative D call: TRBD1 (5 bases). Per the germline V gene, CDR1 is MNHEY and CDR2 is SMNVEV (reference sequence). The CDR3 is 16 amino acids. Trimming took off 0 bases at V and 6 bases at J, with 12 bases between the two ends. Written as DNA, the CDR3 is TGTGCCAGCAGTTTATCGACTGGGGGACCTAATTCACCCCTCCACTTT. It translates to CASSLSTGGPNSPLHF.

This clone was recorded a few times. This rearrangement joins TRBV19 to TRBJ2-7; 11 positions agree with TRBD1. J gave up 3 bases and V 5 bases, and 6 bases lay outside the gene matches. CDR3 length: 15 residues. Germline V lookup: CDR1 LNHDA, CDR2 SQIVND (reference sequence). CDR3: CASSDRTGGSYEQYF. CDR3 DNA sequence: TGTGCCAGTAGTGACCGGACAGGGGGCAGCTACGAGCAGTACTTC.

The gene calls are TRBV27 and TRBJ2-7, with D tentatively TRBD2 (6 bases). The CDR3 extends over 16 amino acids. CDR1 MNHEY and CDR2 SMNVEV come from the germline V gene (reference sequence). Trimming pared 5 bases from V and 0 bases from J, leaving 17 bases between. The CDR3 sequence is CASSPGLSGSSYEQYF. CDR3 DNA: TGTGCCAGCAGTCCTGGACTAAGCGGGTCCTCCTACGAGCAGTACTTC.

The rearrangement links TRBV7-6 to TRBJ2-6; D may be TRBD1 (6 bases). The CDR3 totals 20 residues. Per germline, CDR1 SGHVS and CDR2 FNYEAQ. The V end lost 1 base, the J end lost 0 bases, and 19 bases lay between the germline ends. CDR3 region: CASSLGNRENYLSGANVLTF. The CDR3 region has the DNA TGTGCCAGCAGCTTAGGGAACAGGGAAAATTATCTCTCTGGGGCCAACGTCCTGACTTTC.

The chain carries TRBV2 and TRBJ2-5; a possible D gene is TRBD2 (5 bases). Germline CDR1 is SNHLY and CDR2 is FYNNEI. The CDR3 has 15 residues. V lost 7 bases to trimming and J lost 5 bases, with 20 bases between them. The CDR3 bases are TGTGCCAGCACCTCAAAGGGATCGCGGAGGGAGACCCAGTACTTC. Translated, it gives CASTSKGSRRETQYF. Full variable domain (rest looked up from reference TRBV2 and TRBJ2-5): EPEVTQTPSHQVTQMGQEVILRCVPISNHLYFYWYRQILGQKVEFLVSFYNNEISEKSEIFDDQFSVERPDGSNFTLKIRSTKLEDSAMYFCASTSKGSRRETQYFGPGTRLLVL.